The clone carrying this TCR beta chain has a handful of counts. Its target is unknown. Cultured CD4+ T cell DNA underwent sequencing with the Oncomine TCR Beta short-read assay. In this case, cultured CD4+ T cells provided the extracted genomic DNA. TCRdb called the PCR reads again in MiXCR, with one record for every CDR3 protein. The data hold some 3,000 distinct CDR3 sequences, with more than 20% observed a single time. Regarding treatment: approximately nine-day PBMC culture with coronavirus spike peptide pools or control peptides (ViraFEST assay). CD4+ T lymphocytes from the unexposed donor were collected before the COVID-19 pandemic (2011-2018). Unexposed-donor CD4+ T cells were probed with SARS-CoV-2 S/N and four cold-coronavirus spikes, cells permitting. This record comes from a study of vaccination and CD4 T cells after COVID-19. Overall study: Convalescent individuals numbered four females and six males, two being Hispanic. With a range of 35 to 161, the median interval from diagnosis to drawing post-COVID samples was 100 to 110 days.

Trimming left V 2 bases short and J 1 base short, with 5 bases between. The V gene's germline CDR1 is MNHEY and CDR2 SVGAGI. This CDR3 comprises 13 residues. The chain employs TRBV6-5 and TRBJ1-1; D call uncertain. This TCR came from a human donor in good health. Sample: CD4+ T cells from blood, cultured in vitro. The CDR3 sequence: CASSYGQNTEAFF. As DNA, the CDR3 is TGTGCCAGCAGTTACGGCCAGAACACTGAAGCTTTCTTT.